This TCR beta chain was recovered during a study of shared clonotypes between healthy human individuals. Germline V CDR1 and CDR2: LNHDA, SQIVND (reference sequence). This CDR3 is 16 amino acids long. After removal of 3 bases from V and 3 bases from J, the junction contained 7 bases not matched to a gene. Sequencing used immunoSEQ multiplex PCR; TCRdb keeps in-frame clones, though not all of them. The repertoire holds under 2.5 million clones, with 85% to 95% as singletons. Naive CD4+ cells were CD45RA-selected; the remaining cells were memory. The specimen was naive CD4+ T cells from PBMCs. Subset in this sample: CD45RA+ positively selected. The chain links TRBV19 to TRBJ2-2; 7 bases are shared with TRBD2. The sequence was collected from a man younger than 35 in good health. Some clones in this sample may be carry-over from other donors' samples. The CDR3 sequence is CASSIREGGDTGELFF. The CDR3 bases are TGTGCCAGTAGTATTAGGGAGGGAGGTGACACCGGGGAGCTGTTTTTT.